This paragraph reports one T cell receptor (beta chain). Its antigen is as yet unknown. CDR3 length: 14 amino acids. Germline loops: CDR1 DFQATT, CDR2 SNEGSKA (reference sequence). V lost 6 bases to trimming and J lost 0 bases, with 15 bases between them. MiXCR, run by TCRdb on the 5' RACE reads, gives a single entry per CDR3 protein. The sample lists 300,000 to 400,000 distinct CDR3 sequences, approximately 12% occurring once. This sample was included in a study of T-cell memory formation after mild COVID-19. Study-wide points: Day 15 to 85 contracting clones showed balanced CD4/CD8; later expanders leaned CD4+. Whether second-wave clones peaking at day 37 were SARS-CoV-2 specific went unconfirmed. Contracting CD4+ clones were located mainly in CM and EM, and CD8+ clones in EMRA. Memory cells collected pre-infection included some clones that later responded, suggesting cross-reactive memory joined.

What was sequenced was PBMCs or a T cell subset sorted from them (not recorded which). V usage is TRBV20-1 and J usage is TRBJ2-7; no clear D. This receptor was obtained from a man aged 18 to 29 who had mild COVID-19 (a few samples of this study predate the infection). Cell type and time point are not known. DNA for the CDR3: TGCAGTGCCCCAGACCTGCCCTTCTCCTACGAGCAGTACTTC. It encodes CSAPDLPFSYEQYF.